The present TCR beta chain was sequenced within a study of T-cell reconstitution after alpha-beta-depleted transplantation in children. The CDR3 sequence is 16 residues long. Trimming shortened V by 2 bases and J by 1 base, and 15 bases separated the two germline ends. Germline V gene sequence: CDR1 SGDLS, CDR2 YYNGEE. This clonotype was detected ten times or more. The antigen remains undetermined. During its preparation, the TCRbeta library received unique molecular identifiers. TCRdb re-called the PCR reads with MiXCR, one entry per CDR3 protein. Altogether over 150,000 distinct CDR3 sequences are present, under 8.5% being singletons, with the ten largest covering 5.5% to 6.5%. Overall study results and limits: Diversity and T-cell counts at one year after transplant derived mostly from new T cells. Reportedly, alpha-beta T cells present about two months post-transplant originated from several hundred expanded clones of graft origin.

This sequence joins TRBV9 and TRBJ2-5; possibly TRBD1 or TRBD2 for D (5 bases each). This receptor was taken from a boy younger than 10 with acute lymphoblastic leukemia, due to receive a stem cell transplant. The specimen was PBMCs, collected before TCRalphabeta/CD19-depleted stem cell transplant. CDR3 bases: TGTGCCAGCAGCGTGAGCGGATTGACAGTCCAAGAGACCCAGTACTTC. Its translation: CASSVSGLTVQETQYF.